Here is one T cell receptor (beta chain) with its context. Library preparation for TCR beta used quantitative 5'-RACE with molecular barcodes. TCRdb reanalysed the 5' RACE reads using MiXCR and keeps one entry per CDR3 protein. Altogether fewer than 35,000 distinct CDR3 sequences are present, 30% being singletons, with the ten largest covering about 41%. The data belong to a study of CD8 T cells in ankylosing spondylitis. The material sequenced was synovial fluid, either unsorted or a sorted T cell fraction (not recorded which). This clonotype was obtained from a male donor with ankylosing spondylitis.

CDR3 nucleotides: TGCGCCAGCAGCTGGGAGGACAGACTTTCCTACGAGCAGTACTTC. This encodes CASSWEDRLSYEQYF. J is TRBJ2-7 and V is TRBV5-1, with D perhaps TRBD1 or TRBD2 (6 bases each). CDR1 is SGHRS and CDR2 is YFSETQ in the germline V gene. V gave up 3 bases and J gave up 1 base, with 14 bases separating them. There are 15 residues in the CDR3.